This TCR beta chain was profiled in a study of blood T cells in healthy people across ages (dated by TCRdb to 2013 to 2016). About the study as a whole: In model experiments, template switching captured about one uniquely barcoded TCR beta cDNA molecule for every two T cells. Using deep sequencing normalized with unique cDNA molecular identifiers, the study measured how TCR beta repertoire diversity changes with age. Four age groups were formed from the donors: young (average about 15 years), middle-aged (more than 35), aged (62) and long-lived (roughly 88). To avoid experimental bias, donors of different ages were distributed randomly across sequencing lanes. For two donors (one aged 18 to 30 and one aged 80 or older), the study analyzed two additional independent replicas of 1 million unique cDNA reads from the same blood draw.

Study-level results and caveats: The long-lived group showed more naive CD4+ T cells, fewer expanded clones and increased TCR diversity than the aged group, suggesting age selection. The CMV infection status of donors was not known, potentially confounding age-related changes in expanded clonotypes. Total diversity estimates from one million sequenced T cells were considered lower bounds and underestimates. Observed TCR beta diversity per million T cells fell roughly linearly with age, and a significant reduction was already apparent by age about 38. Since profiling was done on bulk unsorted PBMCs, naive and antigen-experienced compartments could not be conclusively compared. The percentage of naive T cells measured by flow cytometry correlated strongly with observed TCR beta diversity.

Libraries came from 5' RACE. The sample was run on an Illumina HiSeq 2500. A second roughly 7 to 11 cycle PCR used a sample-barcoded 5' primer and a J-beta primer mix. A template-switch 5' adaptor carrying 12 random nucleotides introduced a unique molecular identifier onto each TCR beta cDNA molecule. Each sample yielded at least 3 million CDR3-containing paired-end reads. First-strand cDNA synthesis was performed from all RNA using the Mint cDNA synthesis kit, with priming by a TRBC-specific oligonucleotide. After uracil-DNA glycosylase treatment, a first 18-cycle PCR used universal primers M1SS and BC2_uni_R on all cDNA. As for how the authors treated the data: Normalization of each sample was performed by random selection of 1 million high-quality reads, each carrying a distinct molecular identifier. Instead of being binned into consensus sequences, reads with shared molecular identifiers were discarded. MiTCR, run with a Q25 quality threshold and the strictest error-elimination algorithm, handled CDR3 identification, clonotype clustering and error correction. Lower-bound total TCR beta diversity was estimated with a nonparametric unseen species model using Euler transformation. Clones were called with MiXCR by TCRdb after fastp trimmed the public reads at Q25, and only in-frame beta chains were retained. All rows with the same CDR3 protein become a single entry with the most common DNA and genes. These V and J calls rely on TCRdb rather than the paper's analysis. The sample table contains just over 800,000 distinct CDR3 sequences; only one count was recorded for 55% to 65% of them. The ten largest clones capture around 30% of the sample.

Systemically healthy Caucasian individuals from Russia, 35 to 50 in total and aged about 6 to 100 years, were included as donors. Each donor gave about 9.2 milliliters of peripheral blood, drawn into EDTA-treated Vacutainer tubes. Ficoll-Paque density-gradient centrifugation was used to isolate PBMCs, with at least 7 million per sample. Trizol reagent was used to extract total RNA from the PBMCs, yielding at least 5 micrograms per sample. For every donor, flow cytometry on a PBMC aliquot measured the percentage of naive CD45RAhigh/CD27high T cells. This clonotype was counted a few times. It has no known antigen specificity. No much larger clone exists at a distance of one base, and base qualities are not known. V and J are trimmed by 6 bases and 10 bases, and the gene matches miss 9 bases of the junction. The germline V gene (reference sequence) sets CDR1 to DFQATT and CDR2 to SNEGSKA. The CDR3 holds 11 amino acids from the cysteine to the phenylalanine. The DNA shown is the 33-base CDR3, in frame from base 1.

Sequencing was performed on blood. The sequence was obtained from a young man in good health. The V and J genes are TRBV20-1 and TRBJ2-7; a stretch of 7 junction bases matches TRBD1. CDR3 protein: CSAFTGAAQYF. The DNA sequence follows: TGCAGTGCGTTCACAGGGGCGGCTCAGTACTTC.